The sequence of this T cell receptor beta chain was determined in a study of memory CD4+ T cells and cytomegalovirus serostatus. Overall study: This sample comes from healthy Belgian adults, 9 CMV seropositive, approximately 22 seronegative.

The J segment lost 2 bases and the V segment lost 1 base, leaving 3 bases of the junction unmatched. This CDR3 is 15 amino acids long. Per germline, CDR1 LGHNA and CDR2 YSLEER. Profiled with immunoSEQ multiplex PCR; TCRdb holds only in-frame clones, not every one. Counted here are tens of thousands of clones, around 82% occurring once; the ten biggest clones make up under 0.5%. The sort gate was single viable CD3+CD4+CD8-CD45RO+ cells for memory CD4+ T cells. This clone has just one count. The TCR originated in an adult in good health and CMV-seronegative. Some clones in this sample may be carry-over from other donors' samples. The chain employs TRBV4-3 and TRBJ2-7; 9 nucleotides line up with TRBD2. Sequenced material: memory CD4+ T cells from blood. CDR3 amino acids: CASSQGSGGAYEQYF. DNA for the CDR3: TGCGCCAGCAGCCAAGGTAGCGGGGGAGCCTACGAGCAGTACTTC.